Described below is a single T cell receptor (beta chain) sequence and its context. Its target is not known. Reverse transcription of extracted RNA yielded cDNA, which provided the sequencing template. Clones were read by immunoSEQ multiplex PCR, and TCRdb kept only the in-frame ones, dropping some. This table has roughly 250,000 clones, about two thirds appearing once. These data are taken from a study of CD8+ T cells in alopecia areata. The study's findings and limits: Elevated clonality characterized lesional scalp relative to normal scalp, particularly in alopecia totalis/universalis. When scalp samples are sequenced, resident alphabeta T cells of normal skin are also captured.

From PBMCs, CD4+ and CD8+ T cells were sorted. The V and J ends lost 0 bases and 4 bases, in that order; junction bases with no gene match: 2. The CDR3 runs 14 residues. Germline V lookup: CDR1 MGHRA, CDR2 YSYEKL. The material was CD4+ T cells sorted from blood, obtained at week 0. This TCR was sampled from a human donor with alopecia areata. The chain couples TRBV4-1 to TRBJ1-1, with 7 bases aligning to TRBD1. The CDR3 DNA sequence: TGCGCCAGCAGCCAAGAGACAGGGTTCACTGAAGCTTTCTTT. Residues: CASSQETGFTEAFF.